The clone carrying this T cell receptor beta chain was counted between two and nine times. Its antigen remains unknown. This sample was included in a study of regulatory T cells in long-lasting Graves disease. Whole-study context: Graves' cases, newly diagnosed, had used antithyroid drugs under 3 months. Whole-study results and caveats: Gene preferences differed: TRBV28, TRBJ1-2, TRBJ2-5 in persistent cases.

Germline CDR1 and CDR2: MGHRA and YSYEKL. The CDR3 has 16 residues. Trimming removed 1 base at V and 5 bases at J, with 14 bases between. Regarding time point: newly diagnosed GD, antithyroid drugs for less than 3 months. Generation of the TCR library employed RNA extracted from PBMCs. Patients were enrolled at an endocrinology department in Xi'an, China. With iRepertoire HTBI primers and Arm-PCR of CDR3 regions, TCR beta libraries were built. One entry per CDR3 protein, called by TCRdb with MiXCR from the multiplex PCR reads. Among about 530,000 distinct CDR3 sequences listed, around 15% were seen once. Separately, the same data were catalogued under a study of T cells in Graves' hyperthyroidism and ophthalmopathy. That report notes: Stable hyperthyroidism was separated from ophthalmopathy by a model based on 13 V-J features.

The chain links TRBV4-1 to TRBJ1-4; weak D call: TRBD1 (6 bases). This receptor was taken from a woman aged 35 to 60 with Graves disease. The source material was peripheral blood mononuclear cells (PBMCs), sampled at new diagnosis, from a patient treated with antithyroid drugs. The CDR3 reads CASSQGGAGINEKLFF. The DNA for the CDR3 is TGCGCCAGCAGCCAAGGGGGGGCAGGGATAAATGAAAAACTGTTTTTT.